The present TCR beta chain was sequenced within a study of shared clonotypes between healthy human individuals. Donors, without exception, were Caucasian adults residing in Nashville, Tennessee. The repertoire was sequenced with immunoSEQ multiplex PCR; TCRdb's copy has only in-frame clones and lacks some. The sample includes about 990,000 clones, roughly 74% of them seen just once. Concerning this clone: This CDR3 is also generated by other DNA sequences in the sample.

The length of the CDR3 is 14 residues. Trimming took off 1 base at V and 2 bases at J, with 9 bases between the two ends. In germline, CDR1 is SGHNT, CDR2 YYREEE (reference sequence). This clonotype was sampled from a man between 18 and 29 years old in good health. Some clones in this sample may be carry-over from other donors' samples. This chain uses TRBV5-4 with TRBJ1-1; unclear D gene. The sequenced material came from memory CD4+ T cells from PBMCs. Subset here: CD45RA-negative fraction. The CDR3: CASSLRGPNTEAFF. CDR3 bases: TGTGCCAGCAGCTTGAGAGGGCCCAACACTGAAGCTTTCTTT.